The 32 T cell receptor beta chains listed next were all sequenced from one sample in a study of response to subunit inactivated influenza vaccine. One entry per CDR3 protein results from TCRdb running MiXCR on the RT-PCR reads. The sample holds about 610,000 distinct CDR3 sequences, roughly 15% seen once. The sample in question was PBMCs from blood, obtained 11 to 12 days after vaccination. The source of these receptors is a man aged 45-65 years who received an inactivated influenza vaccine.

The chain recombines TRBV6-2 or TRBV6-3 with TRBJ2-7; 10 nucleotides line up with TRBD2. This CDR3 is 15 amino acids long. Germline assignment: CDR1 MNHEY and CDR2 SVGEGT. After removal of 5 bases from V and 5 bases from J, the junction contained 9 bases not matched to a gene. CDR3 sequence reads: CASSPWASGGHEQYF. The CDR3 DNA is TGTGCCAGCAGTCCCTGGGCTAGCGGGGGCCACGAGCAGTACTTC.

Regarding this clonotype: One base away lies a much larger clone, so this may be a sequencing read error. V usage is TRBV7-8 and J usage is TRBJ2-6, with D perhaps matching TRBD1 (6 bases). From germline, CDR1 is SGHVS and CDR2 FQNEAQ. There are 15 residues in the CDR3. Trimming cost V 5 bases and J 0 bases, with 8 bases left between them. The CDR3 loop reads CASSGQSSGANVLTF. The CDR3 DNA is TGTGCCAGCAGCGGACAGAGCTCTGGGGCCAACGTCCTGACTTTC.

This chain links TRBV27 with TRBJ2-1; TRBD2 might be the D (6 bases). Trimming shortened V by 3 bases and J by 3 bases, and 9 bases separated the two germline ends. Germline V gene lookup returns CDR1 MNHEY and CDR2 SMNVEV (reference sequence). The CDR3 covers 14 residues. The CDR3 is CASSFEGGYNEQFF. CDR3 nucleotide sequence: TGTGCCAGCAGTTTCGAGGGAGGCTACAATGAGCAGTTCTTC.

This clonotype occurred a few times. The CDR3 DNA sequence: TGTGCCATCAGACGGGAGGGCCTAGGAGATACGCAGTATTTT. Its protein product is CAIRREGLGDTQYF. The chain combines TRBV10-3 with TRBJ2-3; 8 positions agree with TRBD2. J was trimmed by 5 bases and V by 6 bases; bases with no gene match: 7. Germline CDR1 and CDR2: ENHRY and SYGVKD. The length of the CDR3 is 14 residues.

V is TRBV29-1 and J is TRBJ1-1, with D uncertain. V lost 0 bases and J 9 bases, leaving 14 bases between the germline ends. Germline values: CDR1 SQVTM, CDR2 ANQGSEA. The CDR3 loop spans 13 amino acids. The CDR3: CSVEDIQREKAFF. The CDR3 nucleotides read TGCAGCGTTGAAGATATACAGAGGGAGAAAGCTTTCTTT. Supplemented by reference TRBV29-1 and TRBJ1-1, the full variable domain reads SAVISQKPSRDICQRGTSLTIQCQVDSQVTMMFWYRQQPGQSLTLIATANQGSEATYESGFVIDKFPISRPNLTFSTLTVSNMSPEDSSIYLCSVEDIQREKAFFGQGTRLTVV.

This clonotype showed up just a few times. The chain is built from TRBV3-1 and TRBJ1-2; no clear D. V dropped 6 bases and J dropped 5 bases, with 16 bases sitting between them. The germline CDR1 and CDR2 sequences are LGHDT and YNNKEL (reference sequence). The CDR3 is 14 residues long. CDR3 in amino acids: CASSSPNSRYGYTF. In nucleotides, the CDR3 is TGTGCCAGCAGTTCCCCCAACAGCAGGTATGGCTACACCTTC.

The J gene is TRBJ2-5, the V gene TRBV18; D is perhaps TRBD2 (6 bases). Germline V lookup: CDR1 KGHSH, CDR2 LQKENI. This CDR3 contains 15 residues. V was clipped by 6 bases and J by 1 base, with 15 bases between them. The DNA of the CDR3 is TGTGCCAGCTCCCCGAACGGGGGTTTCCAAGAGACCCAGTACTTC. It is translated as CASSPNGGFQETQYF.

The chain links TRBV5-5 to TRBJ1-1; TRBD1 matches at 7 bases. The junction had 7 bases not matched to a gene; V was cut back by 4 bases and J by 1 base. Germline lookup yields CDR1 SGHKS and CDR2 YYEKEE (reference sequence). This CDR3 is 15 amino acids long. CDR3 sequence (DNA): TGTGCCAGCAGCACCATAGGGGGCCCGAACACTGAAGCTTTCTTT. Its protein is CASSTIGGPNTEAFF.

The chain uses TRBV4-3 and TRBJ2-5; TRBD2 matches 13 bases. V dropped 0 bases and J dropped 9; count of bases not matched to a gene: 10. The CDR3 loop spans 17 amino acids. The germline gives CDR1 LGHNA, CDR2 YSLEER. CDR3 region: CASSQEFTSGGDRAQYF. CDR3 DNA sequence: TGCGCCAGCAGCCAAGAATTTACTAGCGGGGGGGATCGGGCCCAGTACTTC.

The chain has TRBV14 and TRBJ2-4, with D perhaps matching TRBD2 (6 bases). This CDR3 is 14 amino acids long. The V and J ends lost 1 base and 6 bases respectively, with 10 bases between them. Germline assignment: CDR1 SGHDN and CDR2 FVKESK. As DNA, the CDR3 is TGTGCCAGCAGCCAAGCTCCGCGGGGAAACATTCAGTACTTC. Its translation: CASSQAPRGNIQYF. The whole variable domain, filled in from reference TRBV14 and TRBJ2-4, reads EAGVTQFPSHSVIEKGQTVTLRCDPISGHDNLYWYRRVMGKEIKFLLHFVKESKQDESGMPNNRFLAERTGGTYSTLKVQPAELEDSGVYFCASSQAPRGNIQYFGAGTRLSVL.

This clonotype was observed a few times. V gene TRBV12-3 or TRBV12-4 combines with J gene TRBJ2-6, with D unclear. This CDR3 has 20 residues. With 3 bases removed from V and 4 bases from J, the gap between germline ends came to 25 bases. In nucleotides, the CDR3 is TGTGCCAGCAGTTTTTTACCCGTGCAGGCCCGCAATAAGGGGGCCAACGTCCTGACTTTC. This sequence encodes CASSFLPVQARNKGANVLTF.

The sample holds a few counts of this clonotype. The V and J genes are TRBV20-1 and TRBJ2-3; 12 positions agree with TRBD2. The CDR3 has 17 amino acids. The V segment lost 0 bases and the J segment 5 bases; nucleotides outside the gene matches: 9. Per germline, CDR1 DFQATT and CDR2 SNEGSKA (reference sequence). The CDR3 DNA is TGCAGTGCTAGAGATTTTCTGACTAGCGGGAGTTTAGATACGCAGTATTTT. Protein sequence: CSARDFLTSGSLDTQYF.

This clonotype has a count of ten or more. The chain links TRBV4-1 to TRBJ2-4, with TRBD1 as a possible D gene (6 bases). Germline CDR1 MGHRA, CDR2 YSYEKL. The V and J ends lost 2 bases and 7 bases respectively, with 12 bases between them. The CDR3 runs to 14 residues. For the CDR3, the DNA is TGCGCCAGCAGCCAAACAGGGTCGGGGAACATTCAGTACTTC. It encodes CASSQTGSGNIQYF.

V is TRBV6-2 or TRBV6-3 and J is TRBJ2-4; no firm D call. The CDR3 has 17 amino acids. Per germline, CDR1 MNHEY and CDR2 SVGEGT. The ends were cut back, 2 bases at V and 0 bases at J, with 14 bases in the middle. CDR3 sequence: CASSYKGQPLAKNIQYF. The CDR3 coding sequence is TGTGCCAGCAGTTACAAGGGTCAGCCCCTAGCCAAAAACATTCAGTACTTC.

This clonotype has more than one count but fewer than ten. The CDR3 nucleotides read TGCAGCGTTGGCAGGGCCTACAATGAGCAGTTCTTC. Protein: CSVGRAYNEQFF. The chain couples TRBV29-1 to TRBJ2-1; D possibly corresponds to TRBD1 (5 bases). The germline V gene has CDR1 SQVTM and CDR2 ANQGSEA. V was trimmed by 4 bases and J by 2 bases, leaving 6 bases between them. The CDR3 is 12 residues long.

This sequence joins TRBV9 and TRBJ2-4; TRBD2 matches 7 bases. Trimming removed 4 bases from V and 7 bases from J; junction bases left unmatched: 14. Per germline, CDR1 SGDLS and CDR2 YYNGEE. The length of the CDR3 is 16 residues. In DNA, the CDR3 is TGTGCCAGCAGCCCAGACCGGGGGGAGGGCGGGAACATTCAGTACTTC. Its protein product is CASSPDRGEGGNIQYF.

The sample holds a few counts of this clonotype. The rearrangement links TRBV20-1 to TRBJ1-6; D perhaps matches TRBD1 (5 bases). V shed 6 bases and J shed 9 bases, with 12 bases lying between them. Germline CDR1 is DFQATT and CDR2 is SNEGSKA (reference sequence). CDR3 length: 12 residues. CDR3 protein: CSAGTRSSPLHF. CDR3 nucleotides: TGCAGTGCGGGGACCCGTAGTTCACCCCTCCACTTT.

This clonotype was seen a few times. The chain combines TRBV7-2 with TRBJ2-7; the D gene is possibly TRBD1 (5 bases). V was shortened by 3 bases and J by 3 bases, with 12 bases between the two germline ends. CDR1 and CDR2 (germline): SGHTA, FQGNSA. The CDR3 length is 14 residues. Here the CDR3 reads CASSLHIDSYEQYF. CDR3 coding DNA: TGTGCCAGCAGCTTGCACATTGACAGCTACGAGCAGTACTTC.

The CDR3 DNA sequence: TGTGCCAGCAGCTTAGCAGCGGGGGTCTCCTACAATGAGCAGTTCTTC. This codes for CASSLAAGVSYNEQFF. The rearrangement uses TRBV7-2 and TRBJ2-1; 8 nucleotides align to TRBD2. This CDR3 is 16 amino acids long. In germline, CDR1 is SGHTA, CDR2 FQGNSA. V gave up 0 bases and J gave up 0 bases; unmatched junction bases: 1.

The V gene is TRBV5-1, the J gene TRBJ2-1; the match to TRBD1 covers 9 bases. This CDR3 has 18 amino acids. The junction had 16 bases not matched to a gene; V was cut back by 5 bases and J by 4 bases. Looked up from germline, CDR1 is SGHRS and CDR2 is YFSETQ. The CDR3 spells CASSRRDREVADYNEQFF. In DNA form, the CDR3 reads TGCGCCAGCAGTCGCCGGGACAGGGAAGTCGCCGATTACAATGAGCAGTTCTTC.

This clonotype appeared a few times. V is TRBV29-1 and J is TRBJ2-1; 9 positions match TRBD2. This CDR3 has 16 amino acids. Trimming removed 6 bases from V and 6 bases from J; junction bases left unmatched: 15. Per the germline V gene, CDR1 is SQVTM and CDR2 is ANQGSEA. The CDR3 protein is CSVATPPAGGPNEQFF. CDR3 nucleotides: TGCAGCGTCGCTACCCCCCCAGCGGGAGGTCCCAATGAGCAGTTCTTC.

In this sample, this clonotype turned up many times. The chain employs TRBV3-1 and TRBJ1-6, with D uncertain. The V and J ends lost 8 bases and 7 bases respectively, with 12 bases between them. CDR3 length: 13 residues. Germline V gives CDR1 LGHDT, CDR2 YNNKEL (reference sequence). CDR3 sequence reads: CASSTAFNSPLHF. CDR3 DNA: TGTGCCAGCTCCACTGCCTTCAATTCACCCCTCCACTTT.

There are many counts of this clonotype. This CDR3 is CASSQRRTGLGQFEAFF. As DNA, the CDR3 is TGTGCCAGCAGTCAACGGCGGACAGGGTTGGGCCAGTTTGAAGCTTTCTTT. The V and J genes are TRBV6-1 and TRBJ1-1, with 8 bases fitting TRBD1. CDR1 and CDR2 from the germline V gene are MNHNS and SASEGT. The CDR3 totals 17 residues. The V and J ends lost 5 bases and 7 bases, in that order; junction bases with no gene match: 18.

This clonotype was found once. The CDR3 protein is CIATFYNEQFF. DNA for the CDR3: TGCATCGCAACCTTTTACAATGAGCAGTTCTTC. This chain connects TRBV29-1 to TRBJ2-1; D gene ambiguous. The length of the CDR3 is 11 residues. Per germline, CDR1 SQVTM and CDR2 ANQGSEA.

V and J are TRBV7-2 and TRBJ2-1, with 13 bases fitting TRBD2. J was trimmed by 5 bases and V by 1 base; bases with no gene match: 2. This CDR3 spans 16 amino acids. Germline-derived CDR1 and CDR2 are SGHTA and FQGNSA. As DNA, the CDR3 is TGTGCCAGCAGCTTAGTAGGGACTAGCGGGGACAATGAGCAGTTCTTC. The encoded protein is CASSLVGTSGDNEQFF.

This clonotype came up a few times. The chain has TRBV5-5 and TRBJ2-7, with D hard to call. The germline V gene has CDR1 SGHKS and CDR2 YYEKEE (reference sequence). This CDR3 region has 14 residues. Trimming stripped 0 bases from V and 0 bases from J, with 7 bases between. The CDR3 is CASSLDPASYEQYF. The CDR3 DNA is TGTGCCAGCAGCTTGGATCCTGCCTCCTACGAGCAGTACTTC.

This clonotype was found a few times. The V and J genes are TRBV5-1 and TRBJ2-1; 10 bases match TRBD2. The CDR3 has 15 amino acids. CDR1 and CDR2 (germline): SGHRS, YFSETQ. V lost 5 bases, J lost 6 bases, and 8 bases stayed unmatched. CDR3 loop: CASRMNSGRSNEQFF. In nucleotides, the CDR3 is TGCGCCAGCAGGATGAATAGCGGGAGGTCCAATGAGCAGTTCTTC.

V gene TRBV4-3 combines with J gene TRBJ1-2; D gene uncertain. Germline CDR1 is LGHNA and CDR2 is YSLEER. The V end was cut by 0 bases, the J end by 4 bases, with 12 bases between. CDR3 size: 15 residues. CDR3 DNA sequence: TGCGCCAGCAGCCAAGATACAGTTAACCTCTATGGCTACACCTTC. It codes for CASSQDTVNLYGYTF.

This clonotype occurred a few times. The V gene is TRBV5-1, the J gene TRBJ2-6, with TRBD1 identical over 7 bases. The germline V gene encodes CDR1 SGHRS and CDR2 YFSETQ. The ends lost 4 bases at V and 1 base at J; junction bases unmatched: 14. The length of the CDR3 is 19 residues. CDR3 coding DNA: TGCGCCAGCAGCGCGACAATACAGGGGTTCTCTTCTGGGGCCAACGTCCTGACTTTC. As protein: CASSATIQGFSSGANVLTF.

This clonotype was counted once. The chain joins TRBV20-1 to TRBJ2-1, with TRBD1 matching over 8 bases. CDR3 length: 16 amino acids. V lost 0 bases and J lost 1; bases outside the gene matches: 5. Germline values: CDR1 DFQATT, CDR2 SNEGSKA (reference sequence). The CDR3: CSARDIGQGSYNEQFF. For the CDR3, the DNA is TGCAGTGCTAGAGATATAGGACAGGGTTCCTACAATGAGCAGTTCTTC.

Only a few counts were recorded for this clonotype. This rearrangement joins TRBV5-1 to TRBJ2-1, with 11 positions matching TRBD2. This CDR3 region has 16 residues. Germline V CDR1 and CDR2: SGHRS, YFSETQ. Losses at the gene ends were 4 bases for V and 6 bases for J; bases not matched to a gene: 9. The CDR3 DNA follows: TGCGCCAGCAGCACTACACTAGCGGGAGTGGGCAATGAGCAGTTCTTC. Translation: CASSTTLAGVGNEQFF.

This chain joins TRBV20-1 and TRBJ2-1; perhaps TRBD1 as D (6 bases). V lost 0 bases and J lost 15, with 15 bases in between. This CDR3 has 12 residues. The V gene's germline CDR1 is DFQATT and CDR2 SNEGSKA (reference sequence). The CDR3 is CSARELTGNTFF. The CDR3 DNA follows: TGCAGTGCTAGAGAATTAACAGGGAATACGTTCTTC.